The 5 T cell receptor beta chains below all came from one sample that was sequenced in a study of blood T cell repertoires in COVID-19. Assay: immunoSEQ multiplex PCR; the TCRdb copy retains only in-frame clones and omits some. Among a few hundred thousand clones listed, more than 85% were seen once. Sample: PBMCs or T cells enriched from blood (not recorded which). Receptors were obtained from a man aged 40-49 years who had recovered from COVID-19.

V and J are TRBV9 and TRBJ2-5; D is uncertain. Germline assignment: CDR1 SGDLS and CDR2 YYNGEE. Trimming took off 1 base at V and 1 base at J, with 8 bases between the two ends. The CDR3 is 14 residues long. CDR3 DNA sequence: TGTGCCAGCAGCGTATCCGCAGGCCAAGAGACCCAGTACTTC. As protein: CASSVSAGQETQYF.

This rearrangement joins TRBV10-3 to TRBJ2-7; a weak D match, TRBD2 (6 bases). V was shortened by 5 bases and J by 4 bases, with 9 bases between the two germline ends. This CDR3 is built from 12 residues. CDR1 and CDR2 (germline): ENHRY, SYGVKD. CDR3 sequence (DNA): TGTGCCATCAGTTCGGGGGATTACGAGCAGTACTTC. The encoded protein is CAISSGDYEQYF.

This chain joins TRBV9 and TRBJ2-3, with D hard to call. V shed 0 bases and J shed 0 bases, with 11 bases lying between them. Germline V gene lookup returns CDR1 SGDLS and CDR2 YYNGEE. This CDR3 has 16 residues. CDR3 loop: CASSVEASLSTDTQYF. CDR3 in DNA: TGTGCCAGCAGCGTAGAGGCTAGTCTTAGCACAGATACGCAGTATTTT.

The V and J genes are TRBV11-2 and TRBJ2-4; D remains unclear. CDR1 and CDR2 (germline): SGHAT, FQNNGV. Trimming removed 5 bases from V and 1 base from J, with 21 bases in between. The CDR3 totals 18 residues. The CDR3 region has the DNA TGTGCCAGCAGCCCCGCCCCCGTTACGGAGCACGCCAAAAACATTCAGTACTTC. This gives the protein CASSPAPVTEHAKNIQYF.

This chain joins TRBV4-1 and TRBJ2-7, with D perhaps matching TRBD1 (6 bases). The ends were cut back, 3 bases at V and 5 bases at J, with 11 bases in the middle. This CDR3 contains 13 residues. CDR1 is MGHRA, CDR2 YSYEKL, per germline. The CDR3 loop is CASSQVQGNEQYF. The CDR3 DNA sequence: TGCGCCAGCAGCCAGGTTCAGGGGAACGAGCAGTACTTC.